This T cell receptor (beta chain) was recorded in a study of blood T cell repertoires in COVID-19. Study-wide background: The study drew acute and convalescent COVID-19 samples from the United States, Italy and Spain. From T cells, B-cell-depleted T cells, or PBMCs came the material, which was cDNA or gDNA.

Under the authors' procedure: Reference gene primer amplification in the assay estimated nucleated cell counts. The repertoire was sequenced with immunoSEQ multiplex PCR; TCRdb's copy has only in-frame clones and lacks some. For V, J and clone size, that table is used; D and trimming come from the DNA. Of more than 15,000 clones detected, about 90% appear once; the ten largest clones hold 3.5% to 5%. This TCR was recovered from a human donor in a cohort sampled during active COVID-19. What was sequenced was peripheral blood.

In DNA form, the CDR3 reads TGTGCCAGCAGCTTGGGGCAGGTGCCCCAAGAGACCCAGTACTTC. Residues: CASSLGQVPQETQYF. The chain uses TRBV5-5 and TRBJ2-5; D unresolved. With 0 bases removed from V and 1 base from J, the gap between germline ends came to 10 bases. The CDR3 runs to 15 residues. CDR1 and CDR2 (germline): SGHKS, YYEKEE (reference sequence). The variable domain in full, completed from reference TRBV5-5 and TRBJ2-5, reads DAGVTQSPTHLIKTRGQQVTLRCSPISGHKSVSWYQQVLGQGPQFIFQYYEKEERGRGNFPDRFSARQFPNYSSELNVNALLLGDSALYLCASSLGQVPQETQYFGPGTRLLVL.